What follows is one TCR beta chain and its context. MiXCR was run by TCRdb on the 5' RACE reads, yielding one entry per CDR3 protein. The sample yields fewer than 500,000 distinct CDR3 sequences, 20% to 25% seen once. This CDR3 comprises 14 residues. The V gene lost 2 bases and the J gene lost 3 bases, with 10 bases spanning the gap. Looked up from germline, CDR1 is KGHSH and CDR2 is LQKENI. The sample comes from a study of T-cell memory formation after mild COVID-19. The rearrangement links TRBV18 to TRBJ1-2; D not certain. What was sequenced was PBMCs or a T cell subset sorted from them (not recorded which). The TCR was taken from an adult woman who had mild COVID-19 (a few samples of this study predate the infection). Cell type and time point are not known. CDR3 nucleotide sequence: TGTGCCAGCTCACCAACTCCAGTTGACTATGGCTACACCTTC. This gives the protein CASSPTPVDYGYTF.